Below are 26 T cell receptor beta chains sequenced from a single sample in a study of T-cell reconstitution after alpha-beta-depleted transplantation in children. Unique molecular identifiers tagged the TCRbeta library. TCRdb independently ran MiXCR on the PCR reads; one entry per CDR3 protein. This sample has roughly 500,000 distinct CDR3 sequences, with approximately 29% found just once. The specimen comprised PBMCs from the stem cell graft donor, sampled from the stem cell graft. The receptors originated from a human donor who donated a stem cell graft to a child with aplastic anemia.

The chain recombines TRBV7-2 with TRBJ2-7, with TRBD2 matching 7 bases. The trim removed 7 bases at V and 4 bases at J, leaving 7 bases unmatched. The CDR3 has 13 residues. Germline V CDR1 and CDR2: SGHTA, FQGNSA. CDR3 nucleotides: TGTGCCAGCACAGCGGGGTTATTTTACGAGCAGTACTTC. Translating gives CASTAGLFYEQYF.

The chain couples TRBV5-1 to TRBJ1-1, with D possibly TRBD1 on 5 matching bases. Trimming cost V 4 bases and J 6 bases, with 16 bases left between them. This CDR3 has 14 amino acids. Germline V gives CDR1 SGHRS, CDR2 YFSETQ. This CDR3 is CASSRRGREAEAFF. DNA for the CDR3: TGCGCCAGCAGCCGACGGGGCAGGGAGGCTGAAGCTTTCTTT. The full variable domain, with the rest looked up from reference TRBV5-1 and TRBJ1-1, is KAGVTQTPRYLIKTRGQQVTLSCSPISGHRSVSWYQQTPGQGLQFLFEYFSETQRNKGNFPGRFSGRQFSNSRSEMNVSTLELGDSALYLCASSRRGREAEAFFGQGTRLTVV.

This clonotype was observed a few times. The chain recombines TRBV29-1 with TRBJ2-5, with 7 bases aligning to TRBD2. After removal of 8 bases from V and 5 bases from J, the junction contained 11 bases not matched to a gene. Germline CDR1 SQVTM, CDR2 ANQGSEA. There are 13 residues in the CDR3. The chain's CDR3 is CSLSGIHRETQYF. As DNA, the CDR3 is TGCAGCTTGAGCGGGATCCATCGGGAGACCCAGTACTTC.

On this clonotype itself: Germline and junction disagree at one end, which may indicate a read error. V usage is TRBV7-9 and J usage is TRBJ2-2; 8 bases line up with TRBD2. This CDR3 contains 16 residues. The germline CDR1 and CDR2 sequences are SEHNR and FQNEAQ (reference sequence). The CDR3 region has the DNA TGTGCCAGCAGCTTAGCGGCGGGAGGATCCCCCGGAGAGCTGTTTTTT. It encodes CASSLAAGGSPGELFF.

This clonotype was observed a few times. The V gene is TRBV12-3 or TRBV12-4, the J gene TRBJ1-5; D is possibly TRBD1 (5 bases). CDR3 size: 16 residues. V lost 7 bases to trimming and J lost 0 bases, with 16 bases between them. CDR3: CASTAWGDGSNQPQHF. The CDR3 DNA reads as TGTGCCAGCACCGCGTGGGGGGATGGTAGCAATCAGCCCCAGCATTTT.

The chain uses TRBV5-1 and TRBJ2-1; D possibly corresponds to TRBD2 (5 bases). This CDR3 comprises 14 residues. CDR1 and CDR2 (germline): SGHRS, YFSETQ. V gave up 1 base and J gave up 8 bases, with 13 bases separating them. The CDR3 coding sequence is TGCGCCAGCAGCTTGCGGGGTTATGGCGATGAGCAGTTCTTC. As protein: CASSLRGYGDEQFF.

The V call is TRBV15, the J call TRBJ1-5; D is uncertain. V was trimmed by 0 bases and J by 12 bases, leaving 9 bases between them. Per the germline V gene, CDR1 is LNHNV and CDR2 is YYDKDF (reference sequence). This CDR3 comprises 12 residues. CDR3 bases: TGTGCCACCAGCAGAGAAATCGGTTTCCAGCATTTT. It encodes CATSREIGFQHF.

The chain combines TRBV24-1 with TRBJ2-3, with 11 bases identical to TRBD1. This CDR3 has 15 amino acids. J was trimmed by 4 bases and V by 11 bases; bases with no gene match: 10. The germline V gene encodes CDR1 KGHDR and CDR2 SFDVKD. CDR3 coding DNA: TGTGCCAACCGGACAGGGGGCCCTTGTTCAGATACGCAGTATTTT. Protein sequence: CANRTGGPCSDTQYF.

This clonotype was seen a few times. This rearrangement joins TRBV6-1 to TRBJ2-7; the match to TRBD1 covers 7 bases. Trimming removed 3 bases from V and 2 bases from J; junction bases left unmatched: 7. The germline V gene has CDR1 MNHNS and CDR2 SASEGT. This CDR3 is 15 amino acids long. CDR3 DNA: TGTGCCAGCAGTGATACAGGGGCGCCGACCTACGAGCAGTACGTC. Translated: CASSDTGAPTYEQYV.

This clonotype occurred a few times. J is TRBJ1-1 and V is TRBV14; D not resolved. The CDR3 has 17 residues. Germline CDR1 reads SGHDN; CDR2 reads FVKESK. Trimming took off 2 bases at V and 2 bases at J, with 18 bases between the two ends. CDR3 sequence: CASSQFRPYGSNTEAFF. CDR3 in DNA: TGTGCCAGCAGCCAATTCCGGCCATATGGTTCTAACACTGAAGCTTTCTTT.

This clonotype occurred a few times. The chain has TRBV6-2 or TRBV6-3 and TRBJ2-7; D remains unclear. This CDR3 region has 14 residues. From germline, CDR1 is MNHEY and CDR2 SVGEGT. Trimming removed 2 bases at V and 2 bases at J, with 10 bases between. In nucleotides, the CDR3 is TGTGCCAGCAGTTACGTTGGCAGCCCCTACGAGCAGTACTTC. Residues: CASSYVGSPYEQYF.

The V and J genes are TRBV7-2 and TRBJ2-7, with D maybe TRBD2 (5 bases). The CDR3 totals 15 residues. The ends were cut back, 5 bases at V and 1 base at J, with 15 bases in the middle. CDR1 and CDR2 from the germline V gene are SGHTA and FQGNSA. CDR3 bases: TGTGCCAGCAGCACTGGACTGGAACCTTCCTACGAGCAGTACTTC. It codes for CASSTGLEPSYEQYF.

This clonotype appeared a few times. The chain recombines TRBV12-3 or TRBV12-4 with TRBJ2-5; 10 bases are a match to TRBD2. The CDR3 runs to 12 residues. V dropped 6 bases and J dropped 7; count of bases not matched to a gene: 2. The CDR3 coding sequence is TGTGCCAGCAGACGGACTAGCGGGACCCAGTACTTC. It yields the protein CASRRTSGTQYF.

The V gene is TRBV7-9, the J gene TRBJ1-1, with D perhaps TRBD1 (5 bases). The CDR3 has 14 amino acids. Germline V lookup: CDR1 SEHNR, CDR2 FQNEAQ (reference sequence). V was pared by 1 base and J by 11 bases, with 17 bases between. The CDR3 region is CASSLEAGLRKAFF. DNA for the CDR3: TGTGCCAGCAGCTTAGAGGCAGGGCTACGTAAGGCTTTCTTT.

The chain employs TRBV27 and TRBJ2-1; possible D gene TRBD2, 6 bases. V lost 4 bases to trimming and J lost 4 bases, with 20 bases between them. Germline CDR1 is MNHEY and CDR2 is SMNVEV (reference sequence). The CDR3 sequence is 17 residues long. This CDR3 is CASSSALLAATYNEQFF. In nucleotides, the CDR3 is TGTGCCAGCAGTTCTGCCTTACTAGCTGCCACATACAATGAGCAGTTCTTC.

The rearrangement joins TRBV10-3 to TRBJ1-1; 7 bases map to TRBD1. The germline V gene encodes CDR1 ENHRY and CDR2 SYGVKD. This CDR3 contains 14 residues. With V trimmed by 3 bases and J by 5 bases, 6 bases remained unmatched. For the CDR3, the DNA is TGTGCCATCAGTGATCGACAACAGGGGACTGAAGCTTTCTTT. This sequence encodes CAISDRQQGTEAFF.

This clonotype was seen a few times. V is TRBV5-6 and J is TRBJ1-2, with TRBD1 identical over 8 bases. The CDR3 runs 16 residues. After removal of 4 bases from V and 2 bases from J, the junction contained 10 bases not matched to a gene. The V gene's germline CDR1 is SGHDT and CDR2 YYEEEE. CDR3 protein: CASSPGQGRVNYGYTF. CDR3 sequence (DNA): TGTGCCAGCAGCCCAGGACAGGGTCGAGTCAACTATGGCTACACCTTC. The full variable domain, completed using reference TRBV5-6 and TRBJ1-2, is DAGVTQSPTHLIKTRGQQVTLRCSPKSGHDTVSWYQQALGQGPQFIFQYYEEEERQRGNFPDRFSGHQFPNYSSELNVNALLLGDSALYLCASSPGQGRVNYGYTFGSGTRLTVV.

This sequence joins TRBV29-1 and TRBJ2-1, with 10 bases aligning to TRBD2. Looked up from germline, CDR1 is SQVTM and CDR2 is ANQGSEA. Trimming at V came to 7 bases and at J to 6 bases, leaving 6 bases not matched to a gene. The CDR3 extends over 13 amino acids. In nucleotides, the CDR3 is TGCAGCGGGGGTCTAGCGGGAGTCAATGAGCAGTTCTTC. Translated: CSGGLAGVNEQFF.

The V and J genes are TRBV4-1 and TRBJ2-5, with 10 bases fitting TRBD2. The CDR3 runs to 16 residues. Germline CDR1 MGHRA, CDR2 YSYEKL. V trimming: 1 base; J trimming: 2 bases; junction bases outside the gene matches: 4. DNA of the CDR3: TGCGCCAGCAGCCAAGCTCGGACTAGCGGACAAGAGACCCAGTACTTC. As protein: CASSQARTSGQETQYF.

This clonotype appeared a few times. The rearrangement uses TRBV20-1 and TRBJ2-1; weak D call: TRBD1 (5 bases). V was clipped by 0 bases and J by 7 bases, with 13 bases between them. Germline-derived CDR1 and CDR2 are DFQATT and SNEGSKA (reference sequence). The CDR3 totals 14 residues. CDR3 amino acids: CSARESRVKNEQFF. DNA of the CDR3: TGCAGTGCTAGAGAGTCCAGGGTAAAAAATGAGCAGTTCTTC.

The J gene is TRBJ2-7, the V gene TRBV7-9; TRBD2 matches at 8 bases. V lost 2 bases and J lost 11; bases outside the gene matches: 8. This CDR3 region has 13 residues. Germline V gene sequence: CDR1 SEHNR, CDR2 FQNEAQ (reference sequence). The CDR3 DNA follows: TGTGCCAGCAGCTTATCGGCGGGAGGCCTGGAGTACGTC. This sequence encodes CASSLSAGGLEYV.

This clonotype was observed a few times. In DNA, the CDR3 is TGTGCCAGCAGCTTAGCCCATTTTACCAGCTCCTTTGTTGCCGGGGAGCTGTTTTTT. This codes for CASSLAHFTSSFVAGELFF. The chain is built from TRBV7-2 and TRBJ2-2; D is ambiguous. CDR3 length equals 19 residues. V dropped 0 bases and J dropped 6 bases, with 23 bases sitting between them. Germline assignment: CDR1 SGHTA and CDR2 FQGNSA.

This clonotype has just a few counts. J is TRBJ2-1 and V is TRBV29-1; 11 bases align to TRBD2. The CDR3 contains 16 residues. Germline CDR1 and CDR2: SQVTM and ANQGSEA. V was clipped by 2 bases and J by 7 bases; unmatched bases: 10. The CDR3 loop is CSVEPVAGGPRNEQFF. CDR3 coding DNA: TGCAGCGTTGAACCTGTAGCGGGAGGGCCTCGAAATGAGCAGTTCTTC.

This clonotype was counted only a few times. This rearrangement joins TRBV11-2 to TRBJ2-5; no definite D call. The CDR3 spans 12 residues. In germline, CDR1 is SGHAT, CDR2 FQNNGV. The V end lost 2 bases, the J end lost 5 bases, and 6 bases lay between the germline ends. The CDR3 region is CASSLIKETQYF. The CDR3 region has the DNA TGTGCCAGCAGCTTAATTAAGGAGACCCAGTACTTC. Full variable domain (rest looked up from reference TRBV11-2 and TRBJ2-5): EAGVAQSPRYKIIEKRQSVAFWCNPISGHATLYWYQQILGQGPKLLIQFQNNGVVDDSQLPKDRFSAERLKGVDSTLKIQPAKLEDSAVYLCASSLIKETQYFGPGTRLLVL.

This chain uses TRBV6-2 or TRBV6-3 with TRBJ2-3; D uncertain. Per germline, CDR1 MNHEY and CDR2 SVGEGT. V lost 3 bases and J lost 10, with 20 bases in between. The CDR3 is 15 amino acids. This CDR3 reads CASSYGTLRLPAQYF. The CDR3 DNA is TGTGCCAGCAGTTATGGCACCCTCCGGCTTCCCGCGCAGTATTTT.

The sample holds a few counts of this clonotype. The chain is built from TRBV20-1 and TRBJ1-2; D is unclear. Per the germline V gene, CDR1 is DFQATT and CDR2 is SNEGSKA (reference sequence). This CDR3 is 11 amino acids long. V was shortened by 2 bases and J by 8 bases, with 9 bases between the two germline ends. The CDR3 spells CSARSAWGYTF. CDR3 in DNA: TGCAGTGCTAGATCCGCGTGGGGCTACACCTTC.